A single T cell receptor beta chain is shown here with its context. This table comes from immunoSEQ multiplex PCR, and its TCRdb copy is limited to in-frame clones, with some not included. The data hold 250,000 to 350,000 clones, with approximately 86% observed a single time. This record belongs to a study of blood T cell repertoires in COVID-19. Study in general: T cells, B-cell-depleted T cells, or PBMCs supplied cDNA or gDNA.

The CDR3 runs 15 residues. With V trimmed by 7 bases and J by 6 bases, 8 bases remained unmatched. Germline-derived CDR1 and CDR2 are MNHEY and SVGAGI. The TCR was taken from a human donor with COVID-19, enrolled during active disease. The donor label of this sample is uncertain. Sequenced material: peripheral blood. The chain joins TRBV6-5 to TRBJ1-5; TRBD1 agrees at 11 bases. The CDR3 DNA reads as TGTGCCAGCATCGAGCCGGGACAGGGGGGTCAGCCCCAGCATTTT. Translated: CASIEPGQGGQPQHF.